Shown below are 19 T cell receptor beta chains from a single sample sequenced in a study of CXCR3-negative and CXCR3-positive naive CD8 T cells. TRB cDNA libraries were made by UMI-labeled 5' RACE. TCRdb processed the 5' RACE reads again and assigns one entry to each CDR3 protein, with no DNA. The sample yields about 42,000 distinct CDR3 sequences, of which the top ten take up over 2%. Source material: naive CXCR3- CD8+ T cells from blood. Described subset: CD45RO-CCR7+CD27+CD95- naive CD8+ T cells lacking CXCR3 (TNR3-). The receptors were gathered from a human donor in good health. Some clones in this sample may be carry-over from other donors' samples.

The chain carries TRBV13 and TRBJ2-7; TCRdb calls TRBD1, which cannot be checked without DNA. This CDR3 contains 14 residues. In germline, CDR1 is PRHDT, CDR2 FYEKMQ (reference sequence). The CDR3: CASSLSGTAYEQYF. The complete variable domain, with remaining parts taken from reference TRBV13 and TRBJ2-7, reads AAGVIQSPRHLIKEKRETATLKCYPIPRHDTVYWYQQGPGQDPQFLISFYEKMQSDKGSIPDRFSAQQFSDYHSELNMSSLELGDSALYFCASSLSGTAYEQYFGPGTRLTVT.

The chain joins TRBV29-1 to TRBJ2-5; the TRBD1 assignment by TCRdb is unverifiable without DNA. Per the germline V gene, CDR1 is SQVTM and CDR2 is ANQGSEA. The CDR3 spans 17 residues. The CDR3 sequence: CSVEVQEGASFPETQYF.

CDR3 in amino acids: CASSPDGNEKLFF. The chain links TRBV18 to TRBJ1-4. This CDR3 has 13 amino acids. Germline CDR1 and CDR2: KGHSH and LQKENI. The variable domain in full, with the rest retrieved from reference TRBV18 and TRBJ1-4, is NAGVMQNPRHLVRRRGQEARLRCSPMKGHSHVYWYRQLPEEGLKFMVYLQKENIIDESGMPKERFSAEFPKEGPSILRIQQVVRGDSAAYFCASSPDGNEKLFFGSGTQLSVL.

The chain links TRBV29-1 to TRBJ2-5; TCRdb calls TRBD1, which cannot be checked without DNA. This CDR3 is built from 12 residues. Germline CDR1 SQVTM, CDR2 ANQGSEA. The CDR3 protein is CSVRDRAETQYF.

CDR3 in amino acids: CASRPGEEKLFF. The chain joins TRBV12-3 or TRBV12-4 to TRBJ1-4; as DNA is missing, the TRBD1 call by TCRdb cannot be tested. The CDR3 spans 12 residues.

In terms of frequency, this clonotype is medium-sized. The chain has TRBV28 and TRBJ2-2; TCRdb's assignment of TRBD1 cannot be checked, as there is no DNA. From germline, CDR1 is MDHEN and CDR2 SYDVKM. The CDR3 covers 14 residues. The CDR3: CAGAGQGFTGELFF.

CDR3 amino acids: CASSSGTGETDTQYF. J is TRBJ2-3 and V is TRBV19; TCRdb's D gene call, TRBD1, goes unchecked for lack of DNA. CDR3 length: 15 amino acids. CDR1 LNHDA and CDR2 SQIVND come from the germline V gene (reference sequence). Full variable domain (rest looked up from reference TRBV19 and TRBJ2-3): DGGITQSPKYLFRKEGQNVTLSCEQNLNHDAMYWYRQDPGQGLRLIYYSQIVNDFQKGDIAEGYSVSREKKESFPLTVTSAQKNPTAFYLCASSSGTGETDTQYFGPGTRLTVL.

This chain connects TRBV6-6 to TRBJ2-3; the TRBD2 assignment by TCRdb is unverifiable without DNA. CDR3 length equals 16 residues. CDR1 MNHNY and CDR2 SVGAGI come from the germline V gene (reference sequence). CDR3 in amino acids: CASRATGTSDTDTQYF.

The chain links TRBV29-1 to TRBJ2-7; without DNA, the TCRdb call of TRBD1 cannot be checked. Germline-derived CDR1 and CDR2 are SQVTM and ANQGSEA. The CDR3 is 15 amino acids. The CDR3 loop reads CSVEEETGFPLEQYF.

The chain combines TRBV29-1 with TRBJ2-5; TCRdb names TRBD1, which stays unverified in the absence of DNA. Germline loops: CDR1 SQVTM, CDR2 ANQGSEA. The CDR3 sequence is 12 residues long. The CDR3 reads CSGWTGQETQYF. The full variable domain, rest sourced from reference TRBV29-1 and TRBJ2-5, is SAVISQKPSRDICQRGTSLTIQCQVDSQVTMMFWYRQQPGQSLTLIATANQGSEATYESGFVIDKFPISRPNLTFSTLTVSNMSPEDSSIYLCSGWTGQETQYFGPGTRLLVL.

The gene calls are TRBV12-5 and TRBJ2-1; the TCRdb call, TRBD1, lacks DNA for checking. This CDR3 has 13 amino acids. Germline lookup yields CDR1 LGHNT and CDR2 FRNRAP. The chain's CDR3 is CASGGGAFNEQFF.

V and J are TRBV9 and TRBJ2-1; TCRdb gives TRBD2 as the D gene, but with no DNA this cannot be confirmed. Germline values: CDR1 SGDLS, CDR2 YYNGEE. The CDR3 loop spans 15 amino acids. The CDR3: CASSAGLATYNEQFF.

This sequence joins TRBV20-1 and TRBJ2-3; TCRdb returns TRBD2, unconfirmable since there is no DNA. Germline loops: CDR1 DFQATT, CDR2 SNEGSKA (reference sequence). The length of the CDR3 is 17 residues. CDR3 sequence reads: CSASGTSGGALTETQYF.

The V call is TRBV4-1, the J call TRBJ1-5. There are 19 residues in the CDR3. CDR1 and CDR2 from the germline V gene are MGHRA and YSYEKL. CDR3 amino acids: CASSQEALDSAYSNQPQHF.

The CDR3 loop is CASSQDGTGVQPQHF. This sequence joins TRBV4-2 and TRBJ1-5; TCRdb's D call of TRBD1 is untestable without DNA. The CDR3 is 15 residues long. Germline lookup yields CDR1 LGHNA and CDR2 YNFKEQ.

The CDR3: CASRGNYNEQFF. This chain links TRBV6-5 with TRBJ2-1. The CDR3 runs 12 residues. Germline V gives CDR1 MNHEY, CDR2 SVGAGI.

This chain links TRBV20-1 with TRBJ2-7; TCRdb's D call of TRBD1 is untestable without DNA. The CDR3 sequence is 14 residues long. CDR1 DFQATT and CDR2 SNEGSKA come from the germline V gene (reference sequence). CDR3: CSAPPDRGSYEQYF.

The rearrangement links TRBV27 to TRBJ2-2. The V gene's germline CDR1 is MNHEY and CDR2 SMNVEV (reference sequence). The CDR3 has 12 amino acids. CDR3 loop: CASSLSPGELFF.

The J gene is TRBJ2-7, the V gene TRBV5-5. CDR3 length: 12 residues. The germline V gene has CDR1 SGHKS and CDR2 YYEKEE (reference sequence). This chain's CDR3 is CASSHDQYEQYF.